This TCR beta chain is drawn from a study of blood T cell repertoires in COVID-19. Study-level background: In each case, the material was cDNA or gDNA derived from T cells, B-cell-depleted T cells, or PBMCs.

This clone was observed a few times. The table came from immunoSEQ multiplex PCR; TCRdb's copy has only in-frame clones and leaves some out. The table has 150,000 to 200,000 clones, approximately 80% seen once. Participant-reported clinical history was the basis for cohort assignment. Symptom resolution, clearance, or two negative PCRs marked donors in Cohort 3 as recovered. Sequencing was done on a sample of PBMCs or T cells enriched from blood (not recorded which). The receptor's source is a man aged 50 to 60 who had recovered from COVID-19.

CDR3 sequence: CASAGGSNEKLFF. Here the CDR3 DNA reads TGTGCCAGCGCAGGGGGCTCTAATGAAAAACTGTTTTTT. The rearrangement uses TRBV2 and TRBJ1-4; 8 positions match TRBD1. Germline V gives CDR1 SNHLY, CDR2 FYNNEI. CDR3 length equals 13 residues. J was trimmed by 3 bases and V by 8 bases; bases with no gene match: 2.